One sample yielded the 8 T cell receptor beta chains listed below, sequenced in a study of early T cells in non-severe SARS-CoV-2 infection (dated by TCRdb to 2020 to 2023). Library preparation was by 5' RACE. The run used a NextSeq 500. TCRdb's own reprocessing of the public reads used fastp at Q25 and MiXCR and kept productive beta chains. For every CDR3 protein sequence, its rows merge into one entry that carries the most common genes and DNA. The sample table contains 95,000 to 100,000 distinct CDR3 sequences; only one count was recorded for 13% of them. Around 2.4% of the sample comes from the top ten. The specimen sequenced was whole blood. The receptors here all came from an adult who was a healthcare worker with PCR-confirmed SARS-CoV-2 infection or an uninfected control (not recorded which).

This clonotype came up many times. The CDR3 DNA reads as TGTGCCAGCAGCCTCCCTAGAGGGGGGACTCCCTACGAGCAGTACTTC. The encoded protein is CASSLPRGGTPYEQYF. The chain is built from TRBV5-4 and TRBJ2-7; D is perhaps TRBD1 or TRBD2 (6 bases each). Germline values: CDR1 SGHNT, CDR2 YYREEE (reference sequence). The ends were cut back, 4 bases at V and 2 bases at J, with 19 bases in the middle. CDR3 length: 16 residues.

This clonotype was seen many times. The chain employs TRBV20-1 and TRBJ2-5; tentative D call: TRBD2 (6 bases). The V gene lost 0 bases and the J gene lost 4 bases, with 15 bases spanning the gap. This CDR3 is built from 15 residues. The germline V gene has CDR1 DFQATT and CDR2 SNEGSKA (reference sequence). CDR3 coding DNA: TGCAGTGCTAGAGATTTGGAGGGGCGGAGAGAGACCCAGTACTTC. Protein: CSARDLEGRRETQYF.

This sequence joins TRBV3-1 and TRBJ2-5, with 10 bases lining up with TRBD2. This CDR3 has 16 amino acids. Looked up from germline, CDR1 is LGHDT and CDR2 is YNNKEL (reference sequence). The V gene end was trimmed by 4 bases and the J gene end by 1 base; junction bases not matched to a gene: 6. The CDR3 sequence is CASSRTRTSGQETQYF. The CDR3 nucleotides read TGTGCCAGCAGCCGGACCCGGACTAGCGGCCAAGAGACCCAGTACTTC.

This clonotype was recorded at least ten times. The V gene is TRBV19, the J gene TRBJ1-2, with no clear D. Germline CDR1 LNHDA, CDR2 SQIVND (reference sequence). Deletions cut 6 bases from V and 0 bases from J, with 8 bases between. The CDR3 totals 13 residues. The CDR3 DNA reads TGTGCCAGTAGGCCCGGAGCTAACTATGGCTACACCTTC. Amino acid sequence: CASRPGANYGYTF.

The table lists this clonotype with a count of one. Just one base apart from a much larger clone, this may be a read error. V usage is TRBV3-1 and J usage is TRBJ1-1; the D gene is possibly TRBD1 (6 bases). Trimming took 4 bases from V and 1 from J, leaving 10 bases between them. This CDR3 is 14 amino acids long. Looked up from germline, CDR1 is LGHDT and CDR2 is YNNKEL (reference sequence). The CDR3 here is CASSRATGNTEAFF. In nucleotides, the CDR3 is TGTGCCAGCAGCCGAGCGACAGGGAACACTGAAGCTTTCTTT. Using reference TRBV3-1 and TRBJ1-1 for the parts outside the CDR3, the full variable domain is DTAVSQTPKYLVTQMGNDKSIKCEQNLGHDTMYWYKQDSKKFLKIMFSYNNKELIINETVPNRFSPKSPDKAHLNLHINSLELGDSAVYFCASSRATGNTEAFFGQGTRLTVV.

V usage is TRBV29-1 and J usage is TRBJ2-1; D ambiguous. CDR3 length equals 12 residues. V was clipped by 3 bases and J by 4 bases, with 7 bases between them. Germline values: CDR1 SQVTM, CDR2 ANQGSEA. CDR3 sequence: CSVDEIYNEQFF. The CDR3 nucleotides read TGCAGCGTTGACGAGATTTACAATGAGCAGTTCTTC.

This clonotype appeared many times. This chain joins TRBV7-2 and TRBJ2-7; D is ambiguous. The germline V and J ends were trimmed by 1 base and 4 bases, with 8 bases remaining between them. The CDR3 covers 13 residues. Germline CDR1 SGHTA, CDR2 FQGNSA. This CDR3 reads CASSLESPYEQYF. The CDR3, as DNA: TGTGCCAGCAGCTTAGAGTCCCCGTACGAGCAGTACTTC.

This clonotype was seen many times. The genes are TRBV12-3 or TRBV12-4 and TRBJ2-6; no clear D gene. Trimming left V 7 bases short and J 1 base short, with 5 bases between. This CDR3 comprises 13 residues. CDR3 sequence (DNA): TGTGCCAGCACCCCTTCTGGGGCCAACGTCCTGACTTTC. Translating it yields CASTPSGANVLTF.